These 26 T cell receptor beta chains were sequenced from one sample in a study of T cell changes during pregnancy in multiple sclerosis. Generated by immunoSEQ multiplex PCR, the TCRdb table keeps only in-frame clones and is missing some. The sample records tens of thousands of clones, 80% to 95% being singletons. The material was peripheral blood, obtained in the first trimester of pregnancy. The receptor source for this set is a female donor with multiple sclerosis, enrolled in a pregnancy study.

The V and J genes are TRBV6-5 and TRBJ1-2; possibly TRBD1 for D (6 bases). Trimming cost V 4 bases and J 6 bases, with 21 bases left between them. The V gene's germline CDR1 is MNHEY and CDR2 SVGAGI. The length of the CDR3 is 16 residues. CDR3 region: CASSSLLLGTIHGYTF. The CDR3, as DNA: TGTGCCAGCAGTTCCCTCCTACTCGGGACAATCCATGGCTACACCTTC.

This chain's CDR3 is CASSLADEQFF. CDR3 sequence (DNA): TGCGCCAGCAGCTTGGCCGATGAGCAGTTCTTC. The chain recombines TRBV5-1 with TRBJ2-1, with no clear D. The V gene lost 0 bases and the J gene lost 8 bases, with 3 bases spanning the gap. Germline loops: CDR1 SGHRS, CDR2 YFSETQ. CDR3 size: 11 residues.

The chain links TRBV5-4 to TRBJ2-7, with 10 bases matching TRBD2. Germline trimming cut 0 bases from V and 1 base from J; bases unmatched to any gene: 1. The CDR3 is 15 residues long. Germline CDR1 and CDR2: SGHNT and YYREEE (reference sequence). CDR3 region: CASSLGSGGSYEQYF. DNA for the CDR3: TGTGCCAGCAGCTTGGGTAGCGGGGGGTCCTACGAGCAGTACTTC.

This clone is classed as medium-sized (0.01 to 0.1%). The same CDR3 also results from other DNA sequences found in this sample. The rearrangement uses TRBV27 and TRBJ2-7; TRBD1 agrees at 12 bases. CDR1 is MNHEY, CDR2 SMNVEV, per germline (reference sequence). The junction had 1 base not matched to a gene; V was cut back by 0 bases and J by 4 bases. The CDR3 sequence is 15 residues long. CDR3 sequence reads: CASSLSGQGAYEQYF. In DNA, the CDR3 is TGTGCCAGCAGTTTATCGGGACAGGGGGCTTACGAGCAGTACTTC.

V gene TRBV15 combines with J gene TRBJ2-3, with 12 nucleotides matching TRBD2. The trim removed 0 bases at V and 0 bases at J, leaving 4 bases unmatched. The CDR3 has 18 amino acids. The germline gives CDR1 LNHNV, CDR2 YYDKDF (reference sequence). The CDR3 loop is CATSRDLAGGPSTDTQYF. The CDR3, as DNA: TGTGCCACCAGCAGAGATCTAGCGGGGGGGCCTAGCACAGATACGCAGTATTTT.

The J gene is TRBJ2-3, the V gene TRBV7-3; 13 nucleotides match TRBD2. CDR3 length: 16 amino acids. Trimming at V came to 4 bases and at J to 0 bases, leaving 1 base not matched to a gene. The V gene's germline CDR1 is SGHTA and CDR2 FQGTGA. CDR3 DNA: TGTGCCAGCAGCTCGGGACTAGCGGGGAGCACAGATACGCAGTATTTT. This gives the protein CASSSGLAGSTDTQYF.

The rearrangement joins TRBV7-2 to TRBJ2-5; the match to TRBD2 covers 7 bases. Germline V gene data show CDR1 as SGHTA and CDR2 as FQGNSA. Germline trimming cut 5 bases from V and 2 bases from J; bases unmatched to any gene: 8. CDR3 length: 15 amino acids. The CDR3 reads CASSPGSGLQETQYF. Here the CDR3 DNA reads TGTGCCAGCAGCCCGGGCTCGGGACTACAAGAGACCCAGTACTTC.

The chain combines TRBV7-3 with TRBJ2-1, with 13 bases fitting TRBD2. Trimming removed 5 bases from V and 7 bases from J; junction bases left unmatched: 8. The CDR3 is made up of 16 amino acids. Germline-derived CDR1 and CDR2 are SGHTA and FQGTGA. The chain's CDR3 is CASSPQLAGGINEQFF. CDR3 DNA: TGTGCCAGCAGCCCACAACTAGCGGGGGGGATAAATGAGCAGTTCTTC.

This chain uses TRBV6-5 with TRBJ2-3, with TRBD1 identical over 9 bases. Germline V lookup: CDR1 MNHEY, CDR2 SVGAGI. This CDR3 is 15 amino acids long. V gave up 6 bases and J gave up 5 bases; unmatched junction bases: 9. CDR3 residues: CASSHGDRVGDTQYF. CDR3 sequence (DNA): TGTGCCAGCAGCCACGGGGACAGGGTGGGAGATACGCAGTATTTT.

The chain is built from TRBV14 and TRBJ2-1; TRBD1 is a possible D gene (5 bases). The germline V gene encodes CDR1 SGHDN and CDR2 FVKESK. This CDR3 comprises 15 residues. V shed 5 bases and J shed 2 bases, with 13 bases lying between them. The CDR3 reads CASSYPPGTYNEQFF. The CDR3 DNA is TGTGCCAGCAGCTACCCCCCAGGGACCTACAATGAGCAGTTCTTC.

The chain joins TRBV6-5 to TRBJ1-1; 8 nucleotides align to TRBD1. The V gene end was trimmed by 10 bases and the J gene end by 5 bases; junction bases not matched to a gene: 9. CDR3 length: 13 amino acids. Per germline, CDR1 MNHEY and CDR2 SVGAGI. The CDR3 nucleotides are TGTGCCACCACGGACAGGGATGTAACTGAAGCTTTCTTT. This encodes CATTDRDVTEAFF.

CDR3 region: CASSYAYDTEAFF. CDR3 DNA sequence: TGTGCCAGCAGTTACGCCTATGACACTGAAGCTTTCTTT. The gene calls are TRBV27 and TRBJ1-1, with D unresolved. Per germline, CDR1 MNHEY and CDR2 SMNVEV (reference sequence). The V gene lost 4 bases and the J gene lost 3 bases, with 9 bases spanning the gap. This CDR3 is 13 amino acids long.

As DNA, the CDR3 is TGTGCCAGTAGTATTGGGCCGGGGAGCGGGGGGGCCTTACCTAGCACAGATACGCAGTATTTT. Encoded protein: CASSIGPGSGGALPSTDTQYF. The chain combines TRBV19 with TRBJ2-3, with 10 bases identical to TRBD2. CDR1 is LNHDA and CDR2 is SQIVND in the germline V gene (reference sequence). V trimming: 3 bases; J trimming: 0 bases; junction bases outside the gene matches: 18. The CDR3 runs to 21 residues.

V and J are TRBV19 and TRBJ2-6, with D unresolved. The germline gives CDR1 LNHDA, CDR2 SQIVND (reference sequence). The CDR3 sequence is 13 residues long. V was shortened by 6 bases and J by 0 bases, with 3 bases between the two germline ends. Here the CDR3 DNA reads TGTGCCAGTAGATACTCTGGGGCCAACGTCCTGACTTTC. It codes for CASRYSGANVLTF. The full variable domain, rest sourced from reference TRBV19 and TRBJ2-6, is DGGITQSPKYLFRKEGQNVTLSCEQNLNHDAMYWYRQDPGQGLRLIYYSQIVNDFQKGDIAEGYSVSREKKESFPLTVTSAQKNPTAFYLCASRYSGANVLTFGAGSRLTVL.

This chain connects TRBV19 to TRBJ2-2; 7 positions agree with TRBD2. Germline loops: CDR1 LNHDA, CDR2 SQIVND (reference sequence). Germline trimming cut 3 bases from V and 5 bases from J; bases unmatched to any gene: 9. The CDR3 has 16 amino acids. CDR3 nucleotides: TGTGCCAGTAGTATTCTAAGCGGGGTAGGAACCGGGGAGCTGTTTTTT. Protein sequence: CASSILSGVGTGELFF.

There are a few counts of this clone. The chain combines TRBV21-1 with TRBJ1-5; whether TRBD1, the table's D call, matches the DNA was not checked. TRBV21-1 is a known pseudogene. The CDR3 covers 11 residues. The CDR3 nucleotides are TGTGCCAGCAGCACCCAGTGGCCCCAGCATTTT. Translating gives CASSTQWPQHF.

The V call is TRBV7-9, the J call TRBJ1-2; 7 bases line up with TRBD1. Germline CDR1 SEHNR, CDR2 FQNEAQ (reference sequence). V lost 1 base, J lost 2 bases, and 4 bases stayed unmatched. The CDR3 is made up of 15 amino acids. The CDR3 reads CASSLEGGGNYGYTF. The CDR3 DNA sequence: TGTGCCAGCAGCTTAGAAGGGGGCGGAAACTATGGCTACACCTTC.

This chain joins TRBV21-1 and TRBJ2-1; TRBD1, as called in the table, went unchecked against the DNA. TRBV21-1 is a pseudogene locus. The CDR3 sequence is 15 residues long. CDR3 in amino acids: CASSGFGQPNNEQFF. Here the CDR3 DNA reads TGTGCCAGCAGCGGATTCGGACAGCCTAACAATGAGCAGTTCTTC.

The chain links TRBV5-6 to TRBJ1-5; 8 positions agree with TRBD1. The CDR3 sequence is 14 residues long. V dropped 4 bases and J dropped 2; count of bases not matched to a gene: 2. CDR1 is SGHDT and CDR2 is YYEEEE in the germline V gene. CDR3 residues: CASSPGQGNQPQHF. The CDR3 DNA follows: TGTGCCAGCAGCCCGGGACAGGGCAATCAGCCCCAGCATTTT.

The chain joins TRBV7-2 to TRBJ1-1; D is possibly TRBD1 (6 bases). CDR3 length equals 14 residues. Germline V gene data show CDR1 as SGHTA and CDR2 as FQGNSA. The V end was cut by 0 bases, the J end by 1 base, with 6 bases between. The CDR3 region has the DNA TGTGCCAGCAGCTTAGCGACAGGGAACACTGAAGCTTTCTTT. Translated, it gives CASSLATGNTEAFF.

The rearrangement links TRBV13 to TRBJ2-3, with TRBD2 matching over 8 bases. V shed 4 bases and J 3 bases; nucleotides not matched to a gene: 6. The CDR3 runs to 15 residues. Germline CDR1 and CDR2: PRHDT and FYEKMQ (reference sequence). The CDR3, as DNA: TGTGCCAGCAGCTCGCCCGGGGGGGAGACAGATACGCAGTATTTT. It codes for CASSSPGGETDTQYF.

This chain's CDR3 is CASSPPGQLLSEQYF. The CDR3 coding sequence is TGTGCCAGCAGCCCACCGGGACAGCTTCTGTCCGAGCAGTACTTC. The rearrangement joins TRBV2 to TRBJ2-7; 7 positions match TRBD1. The CDR3 runs to 15 residues. The V gene's germline CDR1 is SNHLY and CDR2 FYNNEI. Trimming took 6 bases from V and 6 from J; bases not matched to a gene: 14. The whole variable domain, filled in from reference TRBV2 and TRBJ2-7, reads EPEVTQTPSHQVTQMGQEVILRCVPISNHLYFYWYRQILGQKVEFLVSFYNNEISEKSEIFDDQFSVERPDGSNFTLKIRSTKLEDSAMYFCASSPPGQLLSEQYFGPGTRLTVT.

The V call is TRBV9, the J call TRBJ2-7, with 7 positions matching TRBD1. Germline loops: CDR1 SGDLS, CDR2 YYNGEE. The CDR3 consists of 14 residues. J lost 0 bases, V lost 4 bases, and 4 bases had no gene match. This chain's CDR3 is CASSPGQFSYEQYF. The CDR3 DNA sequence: TGTGCCAGCAGCCCGGGACAGTTCTCCTACGAGCAGTACTTC.

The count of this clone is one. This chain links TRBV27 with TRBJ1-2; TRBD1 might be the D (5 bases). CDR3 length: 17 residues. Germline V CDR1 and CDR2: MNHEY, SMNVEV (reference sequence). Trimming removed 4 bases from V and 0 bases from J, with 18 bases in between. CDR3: CASSSAPGRGTNYGYTF. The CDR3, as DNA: TGTGCCAGCAGTTCCGCTCCGGGGAGGGGAACTAACTATGGCTACACCTTC.

CDR3 in DNA: TGTGCCAGCAGTGGGGGGTCAGGAAACACTGAAGCTTTCTTT. Amino acids: CASSGGSGNTEAFF. The rearrangement uses TRBV7-3 and TRBJ1-1; maybe TRBD1 (5 bases). With 6 bases removed from V and 2 bases from J, the gap between germline ends came to 13 bases. Per the germline V gene, CDR1 is SGHTA and CDR2 is FQGTGA. The CDR3 sequence is 14 residues long. Variable domain in full (rest from reference TRBV7-3 and TRBJ1-1): GAGVSQTPSNKVTEKGKYVELRCDPISGHTALYWYRQSLGQGPEFLIYFQGTGAADDSGLPNDRFFAVRPEGSVSTLKIQRTERGDSAVYLCASSGGSGNTEAFFGQGTRLTVV.

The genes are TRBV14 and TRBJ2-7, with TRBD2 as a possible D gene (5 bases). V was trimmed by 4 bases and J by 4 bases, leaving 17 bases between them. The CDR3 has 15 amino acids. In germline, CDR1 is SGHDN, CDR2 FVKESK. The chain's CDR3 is CASSRKPGNYYEQYF. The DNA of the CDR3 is TGTGCCAGCAGCCGAAAACCGGGGAACTATTACGAGCAGTACTTC.